Here is one TCR beta chain with its context. Its specificity is not known. TCRdb's table, derived via immunoSEQ multiplex PCR, lists solely in-frame clones and lacks some. This sample has under 60,000 clones, with 84% found just once. In germline, CDR1 is MDHEN, CDR2 SYDVKM. Between the trimmed V and J ends, which lost 5 bases and 7 bases, there was a span of 8 bases. The CDR3 is 12 amino acids. This specimen comes from a study of T cell responses to AZD1222 COVID-19 vaccine. The study's findings and limits: Possibly, clonal diversity was underestimated; donors were largely white British and included more females.

The J gene is TRBJ2-2, the V gene TRBV28, with TRBD1 as a possible D gene (5 bases). The sample consisted of peripheral blood, taken on day 0 of AZD1222 vaccination. The sequence was collected from an adult in good health. DNA for the CDR3: TGTGCCAGCAGTCTACAGGTCGGGGAGCTGTTTTTT. The encoded protein is CASSLQVGELFF. The full variable domain, in which reference TRBV28 and TRBJ2-2 provide the parts outside the CDR3, is DVKVTQSSRYLVKRTGEKVFLECVQDMDHENMFWYRQDPGLGLRLIYFSYDVKMKEKGDIPEGYSVSREKKERFSLILESASTNQTSMYLCASSLQVGELFFGEGSRLTVL.